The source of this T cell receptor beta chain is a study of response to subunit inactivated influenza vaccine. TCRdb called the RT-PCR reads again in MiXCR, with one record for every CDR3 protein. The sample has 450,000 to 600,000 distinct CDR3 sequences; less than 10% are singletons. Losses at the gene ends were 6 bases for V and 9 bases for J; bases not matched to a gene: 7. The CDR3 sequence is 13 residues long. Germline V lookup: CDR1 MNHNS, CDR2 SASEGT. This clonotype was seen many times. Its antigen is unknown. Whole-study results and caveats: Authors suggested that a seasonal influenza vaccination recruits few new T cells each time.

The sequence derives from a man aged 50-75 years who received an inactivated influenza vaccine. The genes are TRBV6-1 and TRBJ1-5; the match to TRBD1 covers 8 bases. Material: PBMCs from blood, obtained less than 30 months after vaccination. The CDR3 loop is CASRPGGPGPQHF. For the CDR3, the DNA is TGTGCCAGCAGACCAGGGGGCCCGGGGCCCCAGCATTTT.